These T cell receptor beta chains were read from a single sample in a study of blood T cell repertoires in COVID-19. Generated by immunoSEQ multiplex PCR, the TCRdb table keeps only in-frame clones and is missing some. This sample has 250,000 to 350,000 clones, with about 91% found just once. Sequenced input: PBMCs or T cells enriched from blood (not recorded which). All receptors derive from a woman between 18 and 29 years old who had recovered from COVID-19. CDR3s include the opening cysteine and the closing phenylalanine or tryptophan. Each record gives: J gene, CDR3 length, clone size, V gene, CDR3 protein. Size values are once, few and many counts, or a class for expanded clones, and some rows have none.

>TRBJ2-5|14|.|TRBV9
CASSAGLGKETQYF
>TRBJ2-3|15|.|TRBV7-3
CATTDPGRTSDTQYF
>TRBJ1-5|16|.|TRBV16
CASSQWAGGPNQPQHF
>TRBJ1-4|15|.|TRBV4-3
CASSQDPGWGEKLFF
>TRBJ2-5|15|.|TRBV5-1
CASSLQRGGQETQYF
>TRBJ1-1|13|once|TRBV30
CARKRGPNSEAFF
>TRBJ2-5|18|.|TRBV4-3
CASSQAILGTGDAETQYF
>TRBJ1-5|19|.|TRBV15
CATSGTGGPRSYSNQPQHF
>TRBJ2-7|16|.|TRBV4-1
CASGATTGTGGSEQYF
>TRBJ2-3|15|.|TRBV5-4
CASSPVAGGPDTQYF
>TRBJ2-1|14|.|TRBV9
CASSGVTSGNEQFF
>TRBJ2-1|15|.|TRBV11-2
CASNLAGARYNEQFF
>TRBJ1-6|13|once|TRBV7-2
CASTGVSNSPLHF
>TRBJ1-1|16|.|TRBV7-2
CASSLAVTQGDTEAFF
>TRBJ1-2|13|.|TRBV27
CASTSWLGAGYTF
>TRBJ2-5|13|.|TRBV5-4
CASSFPGEETQYF
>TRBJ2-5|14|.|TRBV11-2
CASSFLRGSETQYF
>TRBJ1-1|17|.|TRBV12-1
CASSFMFSTGVNTEAFF